This T cell receptor (beta chain) was observed in a study of T cell repertoires in cytomegalovirus infection (dated by TCRdb to about 2019). About the investigation overall: Donor HLA type was relevant to the analysis, as public TCR beta signatures indicated carriage of CMV infection together with the matching HLA type.

Sequencer: Illumina HiSeq 1500. TCRdb reran the public reads through fastp at Q25 and MiXCR, keeping productive beta chains. Merged by CDR3 protein, the rows form single entries marked with the most common genes and DNA. This sample holds around 130,000 distinct CDR3 sequences; approximately 9.2% were observed only once. The ten largest clones capture about 9.4% of the sample. This clonotype occurred many times. This receptor's antigen is unknown. No qualities accompany the bases; no much larger clone lies one base away. Measured from the cysteine to the phenylalanine, the CDR3 is 16 residues long. Only CDR3 DNA is held: 48 bases, read in frame from base 1. At the junction V is shortened by 1 base and J by 0 bases, with 7 bases in between. The germline V gene yields SGHTA for CDR1 and FQGNSA for CDR2. Study-wide findings and limitations: The ex vivo response was dominated by HLA-C-restricted CMV-specific TCR beta clonotypes, and the single most frequent clonotype in two of eight donors was supplied by these HLA-C-restricted clonotypes. In both this cohort and an independent roughly 400-donor cohort, the cumulative frequency of public TCR beta family members distinguished carriers of CMV infection plus the relevant HLA type.

This sequence originates from a human donor in good health (CMV status not recorded). Some clones in this sample may be carry-over from other donors' samples. The rearrangement joined TRBV7-2 to TRBJ2-6, with TRBD2 perhaps the D gene, on 6 matching bases. Sequenced: PBMCs. CDR3 sequence: CASSLGEASGANVLTF. The DNA sequence follows: TGTGCCAGCAGCTTAGGGGAGGCCTCTGGGGCCAACGTCCTGACTTTC.